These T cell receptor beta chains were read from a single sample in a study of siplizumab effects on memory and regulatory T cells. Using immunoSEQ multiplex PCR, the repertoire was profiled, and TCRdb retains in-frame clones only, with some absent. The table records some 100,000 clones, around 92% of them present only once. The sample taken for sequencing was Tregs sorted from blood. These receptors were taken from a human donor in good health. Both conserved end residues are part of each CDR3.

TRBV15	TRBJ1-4	CATSSLISGEKLFF
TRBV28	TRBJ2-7	CASSRDYEQYF
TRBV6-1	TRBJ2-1	CASSGRGGPSYNEQFF
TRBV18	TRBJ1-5	CASSPAGTAHQPQHF
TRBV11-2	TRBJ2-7	CASSLALAGRYEQYF
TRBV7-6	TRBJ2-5	CASSLGSRGRAQETQYF
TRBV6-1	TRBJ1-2	CASSEAGTGGNGYTF
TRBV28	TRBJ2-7	CATRDGRLVVGGQQYF
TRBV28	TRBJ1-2	CASSIIASYYGYTF
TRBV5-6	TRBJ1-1	CASSRPTGGPRTEAFF
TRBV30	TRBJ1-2	CAWSGDRGYGYTF
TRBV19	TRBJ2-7	CASRGVSYEQYF
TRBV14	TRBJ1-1	CASSQKPGQGSLNTEAFF
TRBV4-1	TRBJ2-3	CASSRQDPRGGLTDTQYF
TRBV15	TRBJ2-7	CATRAGLADYEQYF
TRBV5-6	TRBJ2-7	CASSLVRLADYEQYF
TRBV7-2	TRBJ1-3	CASRPPLRGVGGNTIYF
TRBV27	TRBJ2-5	CASSFIGGQETQYF
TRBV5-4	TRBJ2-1	CASRTSGRNWNEQFF
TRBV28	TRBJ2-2	CASSWGLAGNTGELFF
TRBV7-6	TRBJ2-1	CASSLGGVRGINEQFF
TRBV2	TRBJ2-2	CASIPAGYSNTGELFF
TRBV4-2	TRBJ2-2	CASSQERTITGELFF
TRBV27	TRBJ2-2	CASRGQGISSGRKTGELFF
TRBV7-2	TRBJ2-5	CASSYLQETQYF
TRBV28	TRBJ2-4	CASSFRRGKTQNIQYF
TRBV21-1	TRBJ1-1	CASSNPQDRLNTEAFF
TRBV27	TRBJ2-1	CASAMTLAGGHNEQFF
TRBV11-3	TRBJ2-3	CASSLGGGRTDTQYF
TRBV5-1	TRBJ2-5	CASSSSGTLGETQYF
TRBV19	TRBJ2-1	CASSTLAGVSYNEQFF
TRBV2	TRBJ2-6	CASLLGSGANVLTF
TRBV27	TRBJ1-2	CASSFPGGYGYTF
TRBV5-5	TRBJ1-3	CASSLRGLNSGNTIYF
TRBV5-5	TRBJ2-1	CASSRPESGPGADNEQFF
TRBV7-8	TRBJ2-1	CASSYLSGWEVYNEQFF
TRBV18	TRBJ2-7	CASSPVGTGYEQYF
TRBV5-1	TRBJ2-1	CASSLLAGNNEQFF
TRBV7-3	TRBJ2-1	CASSLGWRAVNEQFF
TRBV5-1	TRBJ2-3	CASSPGQGTDTQYF
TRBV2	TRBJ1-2	CASSPSDRAYYGYTF
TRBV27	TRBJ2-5	CASSLSGGSPPKTQYF